This passage covers 23 T cell receptor beta chains from one sample sequenced in a study of blood T cell repertoires in COVID-19. Assay used: immunoSEQ multiplex PCR; TCRdb lists only in-frame clones, some missing. The repertoire has 35,000 to 45,000 clones, 70% to 90% of them found once; the top ten carry roughly 3.9%. The material sequenced was peripheral blood. The receptors here all came from a human donor in a cohort sampled during active COVID-19.

The chain carries TRBV7-9 and TRBJ2-2, with 7 positions matching TRBD1. The CDR3 length is 15 residues. Trimming removed 5 bases from V and 4 bases from J; junction bases left unmatched: 7. Germline values: CDR1 SEHNR, CDR2 FQNEAQ (reference sequence). This chain's CDR3 is CASSNRDRPTGELFF. Here the CDR3 DNA reads TGTGCCAGCAGCAACCGGGACAGACCCACCGGGGAGCTGTTTTTT.

The chain recombines TRBV6-6 with TRBJ1-1; D gene ambiguous. There are 13 residues in the CDR3. Germline assignment: CDR1 MNHNY and CDR2 SVGAGI (reference sequence). V was clipped by 6 bases and J by 11 bases, with 19 bases between them. The CDR3 sequence: CASSRIPGVQAFF. The DNA of the CDR3 is TGTGCCAGCAGCAGAATCCCCGGGGTCCAGGCTTTCTTT.

CDR3 in DNA: TGTGCCAGCAGCCCCGACCCAGGGGTCAACTATGGCTACACCTTC. As protein: CASSPDPGVNYGYTF. The rearrangement links TRBV5-4 to TRBJ1-2; D might be TRBD1 (6 bases). Trimming stripped 4 bases from V and 2 bases from J, with 15 bases between. The V gene's germline CDR1 is SGHNT and CDR2 YYREEE (reference sequence). The CDR3 consists of 15 residues.

This clone has just a few counts. The rearrangement links TRBV6-4 to TRBJ2-3; no definite D call. Germline-derived CDR1 and CDR2 are MRHNA and SNTAGT. The CDR3 has 14 residues. V lost 3 bases and J lost 2, with 9 bases in between. The CDR3 DNA sequence: TGTGCCAGCAGTGAGGGCACACACACAGATACGCAGTATTTT. Translated: CASSEGTHTDTQYF.

The rearrangement links TRBV19 to TRBJ2-4; no clear D. There are 14 residues in the CDR3. V was cut by 2 bases and J by 3 bases, with 8 bases left in between. Germline values: CDR1 LNHDA, CDR2 SQIVND (reference sequence). CDR3 protein: CASSISVFKNIQYF. The CDR3 DNA is TGTGCCAGTAGTATATCCGTATTCAAAAACATTCAGTACTTC.

The chain combines TRBV2 with TRBJ1-3; a possible D gene is TRBD1 (6 bases). The germline V and J ends were trimmed by 10 bases and 0 bases, with 13 bases remaining between them. This CDR3 has 14 amino acids. Germline CDR1 reads SNHLY; CDR2 reads FYNNEI. This CDR3 is CAKGTSNSGNTIYF. DNA of the CDR3: TGTGCCAAGGGGACATCCAACTCTGGAAACACCATATATTTT. The full variable domain, its missing parts supplied by reference TRBV2 and TRBJ1-3, is EPEVTQTPSHQVTQMGQEVILRCVPISNHLYFYWYRQILGQKVEFLVSFYNNEISEKSEIFDDQFSVERPDGSNFTLKIRSTKLEDSAMYFCAKGTSNSGNTIYFGEGSWLTVV.

This clone was seen more than once but under ten times. The J gene is TRBJ1-5, the V gene TRBV2; possible D gene TRBD1, 6 bases. The CDR3 contains 15 residues. The V gene lost 6 bases and the J gene lost 3 bases, with 15 bases spanning the gap. The V gene's germline CDR1 is SNHLY and CDR2 FYNNEI. CDR3 residues: CASRGGRSNNQPQHF. In DNA, the CDR3 is TGTGCCAGCAGAGGGGGACGGTCCAACAATCAGCCCCAGCATTTT.

This chain connects TRBV4-2 to TRBJ2-5, with 9 positions matching TRBD1. V lost 2 bases, J lost 4 bases, and 20 bases stayed unmatched. Germline CDR1 is LGHNA and CDR2 is YNFKEQ. The CDR3 runs to 20 residues. The CDR3 loop reads CASSQSKWGLRDRVRETQYF. CDR3 DNA sequence: TGTGCCAGCAGCCAATCGAAGTGGGGTCTCCGGGACAGGGTTAGAGAGACCCAGTACTTC.

This clone has just one count. The V call is TRBV4-2, the J call TRBJ1-2, with 9 bases lining up with TRBD1. The CDR3 runs 16 residues. V shed 2 bases, J shed 8 bases, and the junction held 12 bases outside the gene matches. The V gene's germline CDR1 is LGHNA and CDR2 YNFKEQ. CDR3 DNA: TGTGCCAGCAGCCAATCCTCCGGGACAGGGAATATGGGCTACACCTTC. Translated, it gives CASSQSSGTGNMGYTF.

The genes are TRBV2 and TRBJ1-5; perhaps TRBD1 as D (6 bases). CDR3 length: 16 residues. Germline CDR1 SNHLY, CDR2 FYNNEI. V gave up 5 bases and J gave up 7 bases, with 21 bases separating them. CDR3 residues: CASSPVPLQGEQPQHF. The CDR3 nucleotides read TGTGCCAGCAGTCCTGTGCCTCTACAGGGAGAGCAGCCCCAGCATTTT. The full variable domain, its missing parts supplied by reference TRBV2 and TRBJ1-5, is EPEVTQTPSHQVTQMGQEVILRCVPISNHLYFYWYRQILGQKVEFLVSFYNNEISEKSEIFDDQFSVERPDGSNFTLKIRSTKLEDSAMYFCASSPVPLQGEQPQHFGDGTRLSIL.

Details on this clone: A read error may produce the germline difference seen at one junction end. The rearrangement uses TRBV6-1 and TRBJ1-5; perhaps TRBD1 as D (5 bases). Per germline, CDR1 MNHNS and CDR2 SASEGT. The CDR3 totals 13 residues. CDR3 nucleotides: TGTGCCAGCAGGGAAGTTGGACACCAGCCCCAGCATTTT. Residues: CASREVGHQPQHF.

V usage is TRBV3-1 (or the pseudogene TRBV3-2) and J usage is TRBJ1-2, with D tentatively TRBD1 (6 bases). CDR1 LGHDT and CDR2 YNNKEL come from the germline V gene (reference sequence). The CDR3 runs to 15 residues. The V and J ends lost 1 base and 2 bases respectively, with 11 bases between them. The CDR3 sequence: CASSQGARGNYGYTF. In DNA form, the CDR3 reads TGTGCCAGCAGCCAAGGGGCAAGGGGGAACTATGGCTACACCTTC.

The chain uses TRBV6-5 and TRBJ2-1; 9 bases agree with TRBD2. V shed 2 bases and J 6 bases; nucleotides not matched to a gene: 2. Germline CDR1 MNHEY, CDR2 SVGAGI. The CDR3 contains 14 residues. The CDR3 DNA reads TGTGCCAGCAGTTACCAACTAGCGGGCAATGAGCAGTTCTTC. This codes for CASSYQLAGNEQFF.

The chain joins TRBV5-1 to TRBJ2-1; 8 bases agree with TRBD2. The V and J ends lost 5 bases and 6 bases, in that order; junction bases with no gene match: 10. This CDR3 comprises 15 residues. Germline CDR1 reads SGHRS; CDR2 reads YFSETQ. DNA of the CDR3: TGCGCCAGCAGGCCTCTTATAGCGGGGAGCAATGAGCAGTTCTTC. This gives the protein CASRPLIAGSNEQFF.

This clone was observed a handful of times. V usage is TRBV18 and J usage is TRBJ1-5; D uncertain. Deletions cut 3 bases from V and 7 bases from J, with 13 bases between. Germline CDR1 KGHSH, CDR2 LQKENI. The CDR3 is 14 residues long. The CDR3 loop reads CASSPARVAQPQHF. As DNA, the CDR3 is TGTGCCAGCTCACCGGCCCGGGTGGCGCAGCCCCAGCATTTT.

This sequence joins TRBV4-1 and TRBJ2-7; tentatively, D is TRBD2 (5 bases). CDR3 length: 14 residues. Germline V gene lookup returns CDR1 MGHRA and CDR2 YSYEKL. V gave up 1 base and J gave up 3 bases, with 10 bases separating them. The CDR3 sequence is CASSQVEEGYEQYF. The CDR3 nucleotides read TGCGCCAGCAGCCAAGTGGAGGAAGGCTACGAGCAGTACTTC.

The rearrangement joins TRBV19 to TRBJ1-5, with unresolved D. There are 15 residues in the CDR3. V was trimmed by 6 bases and J by 2 bases, leaving 14 bases between them. Germline V CDR1 and CDR2: LNHDA, SQIVND (reference sequence). The CDR3, as DNA: TGTGCCAGTAGATCACTCAGACGGGGCAATCAGCCCCAGCATTTT. Residues: CASRSLRRGNQPQHF.

The chain joins TRBV19 to TRBJ1-5; 7 positions match TRBD1. The CDR3 totals 14 residues. V lost 3 bases, J lost 3 bases, and 2 bases stayed unmatched. Germline lookup yields CDR1 LNHDA and CDR2 SQIVND (reference sequence). Written as DNA, the CDR3 is TGTGCCAGTAGTATGGACAGGATCAATCAGCCCCAGCATTTT. It specifies CASSMDRINQPQHF.

This chain uses TRBV25-1 with TRBJ1-4; a possible D gene is TRBD1 (6 bases). The CDR3 is made up of 16 amino acids. In germline, CDR1 is MGHDK, CDR2 SYGVNS. V was pared by 2 bases and J by 0 bases, with 10 bases between. The CDR3, as DNA: TGTGCCAGCAGTGAACCGAGGACAGCAACTAATGAAAAACTGTTTTTT. Encoded protein: CASSEPRTATNEKLFF.

CDR3 in DNA: TGTGCCAGCAGTTACCTTCGGCAGCCCCAGCATTTT. It translates to CASSYLRQPQHF. The gene calls are TRBV6-2 or TRBV6-3 and TRBJ1-5, with D unclear. The CDR3 contains 12 residues. Germline CDR1 is MNHEY and CDR2 is SVGEGT. Deletions cut 2 bases from V and 7 bases from J, with 6 bases between.

The V gene is TRBV7-9, the J gene TRBJ2-7; 10 bases match TRBD1. The J segment lost 5 bases and the V segment lost 5 bases, leaving 9 bases of the junction unmatched. Germline V gene lookup returns CDR1 SEHNR and CDR2 FQNEAQ (reference sequence). The CDR3 runs 15 residues. DNA for the CDR3: TGTGCCAGCAGCCCTCGGGACAGGGGCTCTCACGAGCAGTACTTC. It specifies CASSPRDRGSHEQYF. The full variable domain, completed using reference TRBV7-9 and TRBJ2-7, is DTGVSQNPRHKITKRGQNVTFRCDPISEHNRLYWYRQTLGQGPEFLTYFQNEAQLEKSRLLSDRFSAERPKGSFSTLEIQRTEQGDSAMYLCASSPRDRGSHEQYFGPGTRLTVT.

Details on this clone: Because the CDR3's place on the DNA is in doubt, the DNA is left out and the CDR3 is given as listed by TCRdb. The gene calls are TRBV20-1 and TRBJ2-7; the table gives TRBD1 as D, unverified against the DNA. Germline assignment: CDR1 DFQATT and CDR2 SNEGSKA (reference sequence). Including both end residues, the CDR3 is 15 amino acids long. CDR3 residues: CSASNPVGTGTREYF.

In its sample, this clone was seen a few times. J is TRBJ1-5 and V is TRBV10-3; D uncertain. CDR3 length: 16 amino acids. V was pared by 0 bases and J by 7 bases, with 16 bases between. Germline-derived CDR1 and CDR2 are ENHRY and SYGVKD. In nucleotides, the CDR3 is TGTGCCATCAGTGAGTCAGAGGAAGCGATAGGACAGCCCCAGCATTTT. Encoded protein: CAISESEEAIGQPQHF.